These 3 T cell receptor beta chains share one sample of origin, sequenced in a study of blood T cell repertoires in COVID-19. Repertoires were generated with immunoSEQ multiplex PCR, while TCRdb's copy carries only in-frame clones and drops some. The sample records around 250,000 clones, more than 75% being singletons. Sample: peripheral blood. Source of these receptors: a woman aged 55-75 years who had recovered from COVID-19.

V usage is TRBV19 and J usage is TRBJ2-7, with 8 bases matching TRBD1. The ends lost 7 bases at V and 5 bases at J; junction bases unmatched: 13. The CDR3 extends over 15 amino acids. Germline CDR1 and CDR2: LNHDA and SQIVND (reference sequence). In nucleotides, the CDR3 is TGTGCCAGTATTTTCCCCGGGACAGGTTTGGACGAGCAGTACTTC. It yields the protein CASIFPGTGLDEQYF.

The gene calls are TRBV7-9 and TRBJ2-5, with D possibly being TRBD1 (6 bases). V lost 1 base and J 2 bases, leaving 11 bases between the germline ends. Germline V gene sequence: CDR1 SEHNR, CDR2 FQNEAQ (reference sequence). The length of the CDR3 is 15 residues. CDR3: CASSLDYRAQETQYF. The CDR3 DNA is TGTGCCAGCAGCTTAGACTACAGGGCGCAAGAGACCCAGTACTTC.

This chain joins TRBV28 and TRBJ2-7; tentatively, D is TRBD1 (5 bases). Trimming pared 7 bases from V and 6 bases from J, leaving 25 bases between. The CDR3 covers 16 residues. CDR1 and CDR2 from the germline V gene are MDHEN and SYDVKM. The CDR3 nucleotides read TGTGCCAGCACTCTGGCCCCCCCCCAGGGAATAGGCGAGCAGTACTTC. Its translation is CASTLAPPQGIGEQYF.